The T cell receptor (beta chain) described here comes from a study of cytomegalovirus exposure and HLA in healthy donors. Study summary: Early on, a data release was issued that held roughly 80 million unique TCRs from HLA-typed donors.

The PCR made use of 60 Vbeta and 13 Jbeta primers. Study processing details: A later analysis counted approximately 80 million unique TCR beta chains, around 10 million shared. The data were produced by immunoSEQ multiplex PCR, yet TCRdb's version contains in-frame clones alone and is incomplete. That table supplies the V and J calls and clone size; D and trimming were determined from the DNA. This table has approximately 120,000 clones, around 78% appearing once. This clone was counted between two and nine times. This CDR3 region has 16 residues. V shed 0 bases and J 3 bases; nucleotides not matched to a gene: 3. Per germline, CDR1 LGHNA and CDR2 YNFKEQ.

The receptor was isolated from a woman in her thirties or forties in good health and CMV-seronegative. Sequenced: PBMCs. V and J are TRBV4-2 and TRBJ2-7; 12 bases line up with TRBD2. This CDR3 is CASSQDETSGSYEQYF. The CDR3 coding sequence is TGTGCCAGCAGCCAAGATGAGACTAGCGGGAGCTACGAGCAGTACTTC.